Below are 8 T cell receptor beta chains sequenced from a single sample in a study of cytomegalovirus exposure and HLA in healthy donors. The PCR ran on 60 Vbeta and 13 Jbeta primers. Profiled with immunoSEQ multiplex PCR; TCRdb holds only in-frame clones, not every one. The data show about 170,000 clones, roughly 78% seen once. The source material was PBMCs. The receptors come from a man aged 35 to 55 in good health and CMV-seropositive.

This clone was observed a few times. The CDR3 loop is CASSPQGNEQFF. CDR3 DNA: TGTGCCAGCAGTCCACAGGGCAATGAGCAGTTCTTC. The genes are TRBV6-6 and TRBJ2-1, with TRBD1 as a possible D gene (6 bases). V lost 5 bases to trimming and J lost 6 bases, with 8 bases between them. Germline V CDR1 and CDR2: MNHNY, SVGAGI (reference sequence). The CDR3 consists of 12 residues.

The rearrangement uses TRBV30 and TRBJ1-6; possible D gene TRBD1, 6 bases. Germline CDR1 reads GTSNPN; CDR2 reads SVGIG (reference sequence). The V gene lost 3 bases and the J gene lost 6 bases, with 18 bases spanning the gap. The CDR3 covers 16 residues. The CDR3 protein is CAWSVKGELGNSPLHF. CDR3 sequence (DNA): TGTGCCTGGAGCGTAAAGGGGGAATTAGGTAATTCACCCCTCCACTTT.

The chain uses TRBV7-2 and TRBJ2-3, with D possibly TRBD2 on 5 matching bases. CDR3 size: 16 residues. Germline V CDR1 and CDR2: SGHTA, FQGNSA. Trimming cost V 1 base and J 1 base, with 12 bases left between them. In nucleotides, the CDR3 is TGTGCCAGCAGCTTAGAGTCGGGGTGGGGCACAGATACGCAGTATTTT. Translating gives CASSLESGWGTDTQYF.

J is TRBJ2-3 and V is TRBV7-9; unclear D gene. CDR1 is SEHNR, CDR2 FQNEAQ, per germline (reference sequence). V was cut by 4 bases and J by 0 bases, with 14 bases left in between. The CDR3 loop spans 16 amino acids. CDR3 sequence: CASSSRHSQSTDTQYF. The CDR3 nucleotides read TGTGCCAGCAGCTCCCGCCACAGTCAGAGCACAGATACGCAGTATTTT.

V usage is TRBV11-1 and J usage is TRBJ2-1; D perhaps matches TRBD2 (5 bases). The CDR3 has 16 amino acids. Germline CDR1 is SGHAT and CDR2 is FQDESV (reference sequence). V was shortened by 6 bases and J by 0 bases, with 15 bases between the two germline ends. CDR3 protein: CASRGRGPSSYNEQFF. CDR3 DNA: TGTGCCAGCAGGGGTAGAGGGCCGAGCTCCTACAATGAGCAGTTCTTC.

The chain links TRBV7-2 to TRBJ2-7, with TRBD1 identical over 8 bases. This CDR3 contains 14 residues. With V trimmed by 3 bases and J by 5 bases, 6 bases remained unmatched. Germline V gives CDR1 SGHTA, CDR2 FQGNSA. The CDR3 here is CASSFRQGYDEQYF. The CDR3, as DNA: TGTGCCAGCAGCTTCAGACAGGGGTACGACGAGCAGTACTTC.

The chain carries TRBV6-1 and TRBJ1-3; D is undetermined. The CDR3 runs 17 residues. CDR1 and CDR2 from the germline V gene are MNHNS and SASEGT. V was cut by 0 bases and J by 0 bases, with 12 bases left in between. CDR3 protein: CASSEALGSFSGNTIYF. CDR3 nucleotide sequence: TGTGCCAGCAGTGAAGCGCTTGGGAGTTTCTCTGGAAACACCATATATTTT.

The chain combines TRBV5-4 with TRBJ2-5; D is perhaps TRBD1 (5 bases). The CDR3 covers 16 residues. The germline V and J ends were trimmed by 0 bases and 1 base, with 13 bases remaining between them. Germline values: CDR1 SGHNT, CDR2 YYREEE (reference sequence). CDR3 protein: CASSLGDRGFQETQYF. In nucleotides, the CDR3 is TGTGCCAGCAGCTTGGGGGATAGGGGTTTCCAAGAGACCCAGTACTTC. Variable domain in full (rest from reference TRBV5-4 and TRBJ2-5): ETGVTQSPTHLIKTRGQQVTLRCSSQSGHNTVSWYQQALGQGPQFIFQYYREEENGRGNFPPRFSGLQFPNYSSELNVNALELDDSALYLCASSLGDRGFQETQYFGPGTRLLVL.